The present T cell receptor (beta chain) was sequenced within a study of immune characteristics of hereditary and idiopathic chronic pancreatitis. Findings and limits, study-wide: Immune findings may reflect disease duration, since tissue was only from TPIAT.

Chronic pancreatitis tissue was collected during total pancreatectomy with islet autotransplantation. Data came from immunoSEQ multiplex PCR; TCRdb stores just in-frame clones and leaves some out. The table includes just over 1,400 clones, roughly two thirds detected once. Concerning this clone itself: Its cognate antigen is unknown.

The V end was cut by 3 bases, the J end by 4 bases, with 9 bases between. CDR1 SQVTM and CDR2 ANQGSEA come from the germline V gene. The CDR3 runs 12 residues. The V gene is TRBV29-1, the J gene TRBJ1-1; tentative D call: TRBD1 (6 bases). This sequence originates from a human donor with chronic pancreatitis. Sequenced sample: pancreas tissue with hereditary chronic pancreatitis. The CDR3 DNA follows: TGCAGCGTTGAGAGAGGGGGCACTGAAGCTTTCTTT. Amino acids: CSVERGGTEAFF.